This TCR beta chain came from a study of blood T cell repertoires in COVID-19. Study-wide background: Nucleic acid was either cDNA or gDNA, and it came from T cells, B-cell-depleted T cells, or PBMCs.

The study recruited people aged about 18 to 89 years across approximately 23 US areas. Donors in Cohort 3 who had recovered were those with two negative PCRs, healthcare professional clearance, or resolution of their symptoms. Repertoires were generated with immunoSEQ multiplex PCR, while TCRdb's copy carries only in-frame clones and drops some. Here the sample spans 150,000 or so clones, more than 70% being singletons. Germline assignment: CDR1 MNHEY and CDR2 SVGAGI. J gave up 6 bases and V 6 bases, and 5 bases lay outside the gene matches. The CDR3 has 14 residues. The TCR sequence derives from a man in his 60s who had recovered from COVID-19. The chain carries TRBV6-5 and TRBJ2-1; 10 nucleotides line up with TRBD2. What was sequenced was PBMCs or T cells enriched from blood (not recorded which). CDR3 sequence reads: CASRLAGVSNEQFF. The CDR3 DNA is TGTGCCAGCAGGCTAGCGGGAGTAAGCAATGAGCAGTTCTTC.